This T cell receptor beta chain came from a study of cytomegalovirus exposure and HLA in healthy donors. Whole-study findings and limits: Through in vitro validation, three CMV-associated chains were shown to be specific for CMV antigens. Cytomegalovirus association was assigned to about 150 TCR beta chains. The TCR clusters that emerged in the first cohort tended, a later analysis found, to co-occur in the approximately 110 validation repertoires. Many donors carried some public TCRs, although rarity characterized most TCR sequences.

Assay: immunoSEQ multiplex PCR; the TCRdb copy retains only in-frame clones and omits some. Of around 61,000 clones in the sample, more than 90% were seen once. The length of the CDR3 is 13 residues. Germline V gene sequence: CDR1 PRHDT, CDR2 FYEKMQ (reference sequence). The J segment lost 1 base and the V segment lost 5 bases, leaving 1 base of the junction unmatched. On this clone: Its specificity is unknown.

The sample consisted of PBMCs. The sequence was collected from a man aged 18 to 29 in good health and CMV-seronegative. The rearrangement uses TRBV13 and TRBJ1-1; TRBD1 aligns across 7 bases. CDR3 protein: CASSDRANTEAFF. The DNA for the CDR3 is TGTGCCAGCAGCGACAGGGCGAACACTGAAGCTTTCTTT.